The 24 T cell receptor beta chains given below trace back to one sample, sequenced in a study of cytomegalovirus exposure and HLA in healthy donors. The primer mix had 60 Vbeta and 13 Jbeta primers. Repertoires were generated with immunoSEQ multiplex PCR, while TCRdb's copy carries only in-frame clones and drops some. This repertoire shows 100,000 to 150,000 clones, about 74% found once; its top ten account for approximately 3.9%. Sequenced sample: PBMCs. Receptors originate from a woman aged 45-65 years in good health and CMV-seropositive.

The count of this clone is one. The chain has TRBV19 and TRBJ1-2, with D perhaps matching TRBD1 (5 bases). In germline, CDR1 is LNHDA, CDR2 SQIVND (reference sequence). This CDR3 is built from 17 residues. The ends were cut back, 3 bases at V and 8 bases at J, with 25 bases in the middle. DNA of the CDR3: TGTGCCAGTAGTATTAACCCCTCCGGGAGGGGCGAGAGAGGCTACACCTTC. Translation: CASSINPSGRGERGYTF.

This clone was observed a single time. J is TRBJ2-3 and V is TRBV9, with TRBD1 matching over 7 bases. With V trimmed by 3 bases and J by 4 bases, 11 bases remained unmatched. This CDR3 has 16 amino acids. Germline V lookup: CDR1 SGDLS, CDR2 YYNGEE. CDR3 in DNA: TGTGCCAGCAGCGATAGTAAAGGGGGCGCGTCAGATACGCAGTATTTT. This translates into CASSDSKGGASDTQYF.

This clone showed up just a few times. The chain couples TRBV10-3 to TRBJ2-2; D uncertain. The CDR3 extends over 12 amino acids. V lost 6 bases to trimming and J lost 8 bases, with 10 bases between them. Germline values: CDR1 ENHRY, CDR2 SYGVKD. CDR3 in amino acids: CAISPAVGELFF. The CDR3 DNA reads TGTGCCATCAGCCCTGCGGTTGGGGAGCTGTTTTTT.

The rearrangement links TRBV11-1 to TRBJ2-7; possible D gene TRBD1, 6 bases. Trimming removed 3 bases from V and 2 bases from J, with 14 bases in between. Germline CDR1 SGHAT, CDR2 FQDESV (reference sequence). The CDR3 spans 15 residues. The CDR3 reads CASSFSTGVTYEQYF. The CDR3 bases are TGTGCCAGCAGCTTCTCGACAGGAGTGACCTACGAGCAGTACTTC.

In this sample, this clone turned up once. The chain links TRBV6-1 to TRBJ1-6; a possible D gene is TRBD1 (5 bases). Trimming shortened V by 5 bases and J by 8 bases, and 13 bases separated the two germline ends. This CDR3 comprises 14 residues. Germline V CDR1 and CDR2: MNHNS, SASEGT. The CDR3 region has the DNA TGTGCCAGCAGTCCCCGCTGGGGGGATTCACCCCTCCACTTT. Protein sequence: CASSPRWGDSPLHF.

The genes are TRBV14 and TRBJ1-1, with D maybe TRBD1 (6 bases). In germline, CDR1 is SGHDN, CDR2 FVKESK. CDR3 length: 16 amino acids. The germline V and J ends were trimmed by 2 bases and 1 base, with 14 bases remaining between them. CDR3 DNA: TGTGCCAGCAGCCAACTCAGCGGCAGGGGGAACACTGAAGCTTTCTTT. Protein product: CASSQLSGRGNTEAFF.

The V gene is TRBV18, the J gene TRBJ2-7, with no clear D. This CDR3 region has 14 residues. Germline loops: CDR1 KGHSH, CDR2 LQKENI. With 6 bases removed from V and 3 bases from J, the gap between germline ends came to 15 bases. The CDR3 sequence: CASSPILSNYEQYF. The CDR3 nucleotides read TGTGCCAGCTCTCCCATCTTAAGCAACTACGAGCAGTACTTC.

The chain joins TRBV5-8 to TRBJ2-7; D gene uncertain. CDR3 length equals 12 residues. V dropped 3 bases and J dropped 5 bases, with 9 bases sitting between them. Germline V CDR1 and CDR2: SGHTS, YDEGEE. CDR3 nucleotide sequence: TGTGCCAGCAGCTCACTCCTAAACGAGCAGTACTTC. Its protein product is CASSSLLNEQYF.

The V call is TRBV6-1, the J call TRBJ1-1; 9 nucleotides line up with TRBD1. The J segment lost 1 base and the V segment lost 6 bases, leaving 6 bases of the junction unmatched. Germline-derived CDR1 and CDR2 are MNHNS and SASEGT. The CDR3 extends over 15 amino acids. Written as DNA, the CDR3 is TGTGCCAGCAGCGGAAAGGACAGGGGGAACACTGAAGCTTTCTTT. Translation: CASSGKDRGNTEAFF.

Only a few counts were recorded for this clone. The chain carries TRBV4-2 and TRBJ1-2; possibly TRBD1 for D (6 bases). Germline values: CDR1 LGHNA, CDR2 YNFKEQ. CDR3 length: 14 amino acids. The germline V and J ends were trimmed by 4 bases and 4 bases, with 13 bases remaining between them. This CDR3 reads CASSPSGGIYGYTF. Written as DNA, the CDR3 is TGTGCCAGCAGCCCGTCGGGGGGCATCTATGGCTACACCTTC.

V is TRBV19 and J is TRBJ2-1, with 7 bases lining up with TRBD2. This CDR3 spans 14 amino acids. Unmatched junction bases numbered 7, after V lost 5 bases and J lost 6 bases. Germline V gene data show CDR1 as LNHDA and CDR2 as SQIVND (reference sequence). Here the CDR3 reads CASSARGMVNEQFF. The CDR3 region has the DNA TGTGCCAGTAGTGCGCGGGGGATGGTCAATGAGCAGTTCTTC.

CDR3 sequence (DNA): TGTGCCAGCAGCCTTTCCAACAACAATGAGCAGTTCTTC. Residues: CASSLSNNNEQFF. The chain employs TRBV7-9 and TRBJ2-1, with D uncertain. V was clipped by 5 bases and J by 5 bases, with 10 bases between them. The CDR3 sequence is 13 residues long. From germline, CDR1 is SEHNR and CDR2 FQNEAQ (reference sequence).

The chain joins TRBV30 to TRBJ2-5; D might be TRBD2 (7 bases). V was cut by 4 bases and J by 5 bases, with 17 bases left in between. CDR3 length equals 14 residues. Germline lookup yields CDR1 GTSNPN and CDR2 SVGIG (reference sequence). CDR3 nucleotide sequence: TGTGCCTGGACTAGAGGGGGGGCCGAGGAGACCCAGTACTTC. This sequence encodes CAWTRGGAEETQYF.

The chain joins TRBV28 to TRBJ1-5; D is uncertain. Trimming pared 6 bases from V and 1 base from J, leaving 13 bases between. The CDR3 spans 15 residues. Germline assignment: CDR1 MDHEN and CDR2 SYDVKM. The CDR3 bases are TGTGCCAGCAGGATGTTCGTACGGAGCAATCAGCCCCAGCATTTT. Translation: CASRMFVRSNQPQHF.

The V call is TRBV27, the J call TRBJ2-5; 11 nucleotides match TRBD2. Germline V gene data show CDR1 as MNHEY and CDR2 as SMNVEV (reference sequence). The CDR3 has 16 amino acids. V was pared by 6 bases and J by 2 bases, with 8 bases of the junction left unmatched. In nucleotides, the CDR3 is TGTGCCAGCAGGTTTTCATTAGCGGGGGGGCAAGAGACCCAGTACTTC. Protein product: CASRFSLAGGQETQYF.

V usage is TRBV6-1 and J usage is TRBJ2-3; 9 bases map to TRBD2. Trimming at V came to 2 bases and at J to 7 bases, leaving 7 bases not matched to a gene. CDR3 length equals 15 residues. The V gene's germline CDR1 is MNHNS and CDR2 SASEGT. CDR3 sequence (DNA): TGTGCCAGCAGTGAACGAAGCGGGGGGCCGTATACGCAGTATTTT. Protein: CASSERSGGPYTQYF.

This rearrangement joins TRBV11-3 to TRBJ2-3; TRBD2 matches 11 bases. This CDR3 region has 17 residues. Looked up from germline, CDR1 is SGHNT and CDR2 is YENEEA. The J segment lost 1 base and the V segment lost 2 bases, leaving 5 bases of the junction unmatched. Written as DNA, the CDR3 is TGTGCCAGCAGCTTACGGCAGGGACTAGCGGGCACAGATACGCAGTATTTT. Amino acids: CASSLRQGLAGTDTQYF.

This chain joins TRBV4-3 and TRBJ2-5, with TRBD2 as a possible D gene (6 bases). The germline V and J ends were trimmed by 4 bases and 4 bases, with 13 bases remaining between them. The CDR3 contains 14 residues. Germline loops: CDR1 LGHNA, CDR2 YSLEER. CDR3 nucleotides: TGCGCCAGCAGCCTAGTGGGGGGAACAGAGACCCAGTACTTC. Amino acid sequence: CASSLVGGTETQYF.

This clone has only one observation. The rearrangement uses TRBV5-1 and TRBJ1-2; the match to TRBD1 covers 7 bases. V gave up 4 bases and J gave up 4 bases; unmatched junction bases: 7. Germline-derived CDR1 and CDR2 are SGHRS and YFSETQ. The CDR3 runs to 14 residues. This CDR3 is CASSNEGGGYGYTF. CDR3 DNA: TGCGCCAGCAGCAATGAAGGGGGCGGCTATGGCTACACCTTC.

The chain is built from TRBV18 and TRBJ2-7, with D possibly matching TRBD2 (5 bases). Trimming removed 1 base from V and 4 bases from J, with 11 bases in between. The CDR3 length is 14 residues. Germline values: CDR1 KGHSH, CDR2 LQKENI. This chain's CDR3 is CASSPQGELYEQYF. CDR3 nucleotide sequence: TGTGCCAGCTCACCACAGGGAGAACTGTACGAGCAGTACTTC.

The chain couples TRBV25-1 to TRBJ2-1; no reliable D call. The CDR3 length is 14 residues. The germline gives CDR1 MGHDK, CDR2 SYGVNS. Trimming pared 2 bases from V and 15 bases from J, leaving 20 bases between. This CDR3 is CASSEGPAVTRMFF. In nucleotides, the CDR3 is TGTGCCAGCAGTGAAGGGCCGGCTGTGACCCGCATGTTCTTC.

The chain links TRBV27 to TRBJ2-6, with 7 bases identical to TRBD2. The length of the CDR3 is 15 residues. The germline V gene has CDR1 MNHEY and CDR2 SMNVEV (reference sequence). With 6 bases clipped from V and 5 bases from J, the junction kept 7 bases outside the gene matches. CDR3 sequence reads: CASRGGRIWANVLTF. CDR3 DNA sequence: TGTGCCAGCAGGGGGGGGAGAATCTGGGCCAACGTCCTGACTTTC.

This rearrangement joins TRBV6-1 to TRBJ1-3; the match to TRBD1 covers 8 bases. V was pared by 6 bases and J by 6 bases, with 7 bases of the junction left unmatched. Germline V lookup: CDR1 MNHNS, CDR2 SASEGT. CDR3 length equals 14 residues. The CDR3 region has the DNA TGTGCCAGCAGGAAAGACAGGGGACTAAACACCATATATTTT. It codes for CASRKDRGLNTIYF.

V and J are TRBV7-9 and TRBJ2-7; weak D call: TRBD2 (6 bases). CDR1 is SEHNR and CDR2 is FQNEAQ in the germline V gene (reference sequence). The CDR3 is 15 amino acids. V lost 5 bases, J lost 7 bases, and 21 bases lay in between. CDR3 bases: TGTGCCAGCAGCCCCGATGGGCAGTGGGGGGAGGAGCAGTACTTC. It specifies CASSPDGQWGEEQYF.